These 6 T cell receptor beta chains were all obtained from the same sample, sequenced in a study of shared clonotypes between healthy human individuals. The assay was immunoSEQ multiplex PCR, and TCRdb's table has in-frame clones only and misses some. Of approximately 2.3 million clones listed, 85% to 95% are singletons. Sequencing input: naive CD4+ T cells from PBMCs. Subset meaning: CD45RA+ positively selected. The origin of the receptors is a man in his late teens or twenties in good health. Some clones in this sample may be carry-over from other donors' samples.

The rearrangement joins TRBV6-6 to TRBJ2-7, with D possibly being TRBD1 (6 bases). This CDR3 region has 15 residues. Germline V gene data show CDR1 as MNHNY and CDR2 as SVGAGI (reference sequence). V lost 6 bases and J lost 2, with 17 bases in between. CDR3 bases: TGTGCCAGCAGGCCAAGACAGGCGTCGGCCTACGAGCAGTACTTC. This codes for CASRPRQASAYEQYF.

The chain couples TRBV11-3 to TRBJ2-1, with D hard to call. The length of the CDR3 is 13 residues. V was pared by 2 bases and J by 6 bases, with 8 bases between. Looked up from germline, CDR1 is SGHNT and CDR2 is YENEEA. CDR3 bases: TGTGCCAGCAGCTTATTCGGCTCCAATGAGCAGTTCTTC. Its translation: CASSLFGSNEQFF.

The rearrangement joins TRBV7-3 to TRBJ2-1, with unresolved D. Per the germline V gene, CDR1 is SGHTA and CDR2 is FQGTGA. V was cut by 1 base and J by 5 bases, with 6 bases left in between. The CDR3 is 13 amino acids. The chain's CDR3 is CASSLNSNNEQFF. For the CDR3, the DNA is TGTGCCAGCAGCTTAAACTCGAACAATGAGCAGTTCTTC.

About this clone: In the same sample, other DNA sequences code for this CDR3. The genes are TRBV5-1 and TRBJ1-5; the match to TRBD1 covers 7 bases. The V gene end was trimmed by 4 bases and the J gene end by 2 bases; junction bases not matched to a gene: 3. The CDR3 consists of 14 residues. Looked up from germline, CDR1 is SGHRS and CDR2 is YFSETQ. The chain's CDR3 is CASSAGQGNQPQHF. CDR3 DNA: TGCGCCAGCAGCGCCGGACAGGGCAATCAGCCCCAGCATTTT.

This sequence joins TRBV28 and TRBJ1-2; no reliable D call. This CDR3 is 15 amino acids long. The V and J ends lost 3 bases and 2 bases respectively, with 13 bases between them. Germline CDR1 is MDHEN and CDR2 is SYDVKM. The CDR3 reads CASSFSDIFNYGYTF. Here the CDR3 DNA reads TGTGCCAGCAGTTTTAGTGACATCTTCAACTATGGCTACACCTTC.

The rearrangement uses TRBV7-3 and TRBJ1-1; D gene uncertain. CDR1 SGHTA and CDR2 FQGTGA come from the germline V gene. This CDR3 spans 15 amino acids. V dropped 4 bases and J dropped 0 bases, with 12 bases sitting between them. CDR3 coding DNA: TGTGCCAGCAGCTCAACGACCGTGATGAACACTGAAGCTTTCTTT. This sequence encodes CASSSTTVMNTEAFF.